A selection of T cell receptor beta chains follows, all from one sample in a study of CD8 T cells in ankylosing spondylitis. TCRdb processed the 5' RACE reads anew with MiXCR; each CDR3 protein has one entry. The sample lists around 140,000 distinct CDR3 sequences; about 10% were seen once. Specimen: blood, either unsorted or a sorted T cell fraction (not recorded which). The receptors originated from a female donor with ankylosing spondylitis or in good health (not recorded which). Each CDR3 is given with its conserved first and last residue. A D gene is named only where the DNA matches it firmly. Size values are once, few and many counts, or a class for expanded clones, and some rows have none.

j_gene,abundance,v_gene,d_gene,CDR3aa,CDR3nt
TRBJ1-6,many,TRBV28,.,CASSDAGRADNSPLHF,TGTGCCAGCAGTGACGCGGGGCGCGCAGATAATTCACCCCTCCACTTT
TRBJ1-5,many,TRBV20-1,.,CSARDINSNQPQHF,TGCAGTGCCCGGGACATCAATAGCAATCAGCCCCAGCATTTT
TRBJ1-5,many,TRBV20-1,.,CSARDRRGGNQPQHF,TGCAGTGCTAGAGATCGTAGGGGGGGCAATCAGCCCCAGCATTTT
TRBJ2-2,.,TRBV11-3,.,CASSEGLGGTGELFF,TGTGCCAGCAGCGAGGGACTCGGAGGTACCGGGGAGCTGTTTTTT
TRBJ2-5,few,TRBV2,TRBD2,CATRTSGGIETQYF,TGTGCGACCAGGACTAGCGGGGGGATAGAGACCCAGTACTTC
TRBJ2-2,.,TRBV5-1,.,CASRPGADVELFF,TGCGCCAGCCGCCCTGGGGCAGACGTAGAGCTGTTTTTT
TRBJ2-7,.,TRBV5-1,TRBD1,CASSGYRGMTSGEQYF,TGCGCCAGCAGCGGCTACAGGGGAATGACATCGGGGGAGCAGTACTTC
TRBJ1-5,many,TRBV27,.,CASCRSQGHQPQHF,TGTGCCAGCTGCCGGAGCCAAGGCCATCAGCCCCAGCATTTT
TRBJ1-1,many,TRBV9,TRBD1,CASSVDGTGRTEAFF,TGTGCCAGCAGCGTGGACGGGACAGGGAGGACTGAAGCTTTCTTT
TRBJ2-7,many,TRBV18,TRBD1,CASSPDRDEQYF,TGTGCCAGCTCACCGGACAGGGACGAGCAGTACTTC
TRBJ2-3,many,TRBV5-1,.,CASSFYRVEDTQYF,TGCGCCAGCAGCTTTTACAGGGTGGAGGATACGCAGTATTTT
TRBJ2-6,.,TRBV5-5,.,CASSLAGSGADVLTF,TGTGCCAGCAGCTTGGCCGGGTCTGGGGCCGACGTCCTGACTTTC
TRBJ2-3,once,TRBV5-4,.,CASSLSEVDTQYF,TGTGCCAGCAGCTTGAGCGAAGTAGATACGCAGTATTTT
TRBJ1-2,many,TRBV11-1,.,CASSLASDLNYGYTF,TGTGCCAGCAGCCTAGCCTCAGACCTTAACTATGGCTACACCTTC
TRBJ2-2,many,TRBV11-2,TRBD2,CASRLLPVRTGTSGNTGELFF,TGTGCCAGCAGATTACTTCCCGTTCGTACCGGGACTAGCGGTAACACCGGGGAGCTGTTTTTT
TRBJ1-1,many,TRBV29-1,.,CSAIRDVDTEAFF,TGCAGCGCCATCAGGGACGTTGACACTGAAGCTTTCTTT
TRBJ1-5,few,TRBV11-2,.,CASSFSGGSNQPQHF,TGTGCCAGCAGCTTCAGCGGGGGCTCAAATCAGCCCCAGCATTTT
TRBJ2-3,many,TRBV15,.,CATSRGAFTDTQYF,TGTGCCACCAGCAGAGGGGCTTTCACAGATACGCAGTATTTT
TRBJ1-4,.,TRBV19,TRBD1,CASCSDRGPKEKLFF,TGTGCCAGTTGTTCGGACAGGGGACCCAAGGAAAAACTGTTTTTT
TRBJ2-1,many,TRBV29-1,.,CSVEGANNEQFF,TGCAGCGTTGAAGGGGCTAACAATGAGCAGTTCTTC
TRBJ2-3,few,TRBV29-1,.,CSVGGQSITDTQYF,TGCAGCGTTGGTGGGCAGTCTATCACAGATACGCAGTATTTT
TRBJ1-2,few,TRBV28,.,CASSLQGLNGYTF,TGTGCCAGCAGTCTACAGGGTTTAAATGGCTACACCTTC
TRBJ2-1,many,TRBV20-1,TRBD2,CSALGRLAGVSNEQFF,TGCAGTGCTTTGGGGAGACTAGCGGGAGTTTCAAATGAGCAGTTCTTC
TRBJ2-3,many,TRBV20-1,TRBD2,CSAIPSGGTGDTQYF,TGCAGTGCCATCCCTAGCGGGGGTACAGGAGATACGCAGTATTTT
TRBJ1-1,many,TRBV6-1,.,CASRPAAIGQNTEAFF,TGTGCCAGCAGGCCCGCAGCCATCGGACAGAACACTGAAGCTTTCTTT
TRBJ1-4,many,TRBV28,.,CASTGGKEKLFF,TGTGCCAGCACCGGGGGCAAAGAAAAACTGTTTTTT
TRBJ1-1,few,TRBV7-9,.,CASSSRQITEAFF,TGTGCCAGCAGCTCCCGACAAATCACTGAAGCTTTCTTT
TRBJ1-1,many,TRBV7-9,TRBD1,CASNYRPQGVNTEAFF,TGTGCCAGCAACTACCGGCCCCAGGGGGTGAACACTGAAGCTTTCTTT
TRBJ1-5,many,TRBV12-3/TRBV12-4,.,CASSLGGRGNQPQHF,TGTGCCAGCAGTTTAGGAGGAAGGGGCAATCAGCCCCAGCATTTT
TRBJ2-1,many,TRBV20-1,.,CSATTGRDEQFF,TGCAGTGCCACCACGGGACGGGATGAGCAGTTCTTC
TRBJ1-2,many,TRBV7-9,TRBD1,CASSLAQGGDYGYTF,TGTGCCAGCAGCTTAGCCCAGGGGGGGGACTATGGCTACACCTTC
TRBJ2-3,.,TRBV29-1,TRBD2,CSVALAGGPTDTQYF,TGCAGCGTTGCCTTAGCGGGAGGGCCGACAGATACGCAGTATTTT
TRBJ2-7,many,TRBV5-1,.,CASSLETPWEQYF,TGCGCCAGCAGCTTGGAAACACCTTGGGAGCAGTACTTC
TRBJ2-3,many,TRBV9,.,CASSSDQIDTDTQYF,TGTGCCAGCAGCTCGGACCAGATTGACACAGATACGCAGTATTTT
TRBJ1-1,few,TRBV4-1,.,CASSHAGATNTEAFF,TGCGCCAGCAGCCATGCCGGGGCAACTAACACTGAAGCTTTCTTT
TRBJ1-2,many,TRBV28,.,CASSPGHDYGYTF,TGTGCCAGCAGCCCGGGACACGACTATGGCTACACCTTC
TRBJ2-7,many,TRBV4-1,.,CASSRTVNSYEQYF,TGCGCCAGCAGCCGGACAGTTAACTCCTACGAGCAGTACTTC
TRBJ1-6,many,TRBV12-3/TRBV12-4,.,CASSPREGNSPLHF,TGTGCCAGCAGCCCCCGTGAGGGAAATTCACCCCTCCACTTT
TRBJ2-6,.,TRBV27,TRBD1,CASRAGGPGANVLTF,TGTGCCAGCAGGGCAGGGGGTCCTGGGGCCAACGTCCTGACTTTC
TRBJ2-6,many,TRBV12-3/TRBV12-4,.,CASSPGQYSSGANVLTF,TGTGCCAGCAGTCCCGGACAGTACAGCTCTGGGGCCAACGTCCTGACTTTC
TRBJ2-1,.,TRBV7-2,TRBD2,CASSFGGRSYNEQFF,TGTGCCAGCAGCTTTGGCGGGAGATCCTACAATGAGCAGTTCTTC
TRBJ2-2,many,TRBV30,.,CAWSGAGELFF,TGTGCCTGGAGTGGGGCGGGGGAGCTGTTTTTT
TRBJ2-3,few,TRBV7-6,.,CASSLGRGFPDTDTQYF,TGTGCCAGCAGCTTAGGGCGGGGTTTCCCCGACACAGATACGCAGTATTTT
TRBJ2-2,.,TRBV12-3/TRBV12-4,.,CASRPGNTGELFF,TGTGCCAGCAGACCAGGGAACACCGGGGAGCTGTTTTTT
TRBJ1-6,few,TRBV3-1,.,CASSQDQRLAGSPLHF,TGTGCCAGCAGCCAAGATCAGAGACTCGCTGGTTCACCCCTCCACTTT
TRBJ2-7,many,TRBV29-1,.,CSVEGILFYEQYF,TGCAGCGTTGAAGGCATTCTCTTTTACGAGCAGTACTTC
TRBJ1-5,.,TRBV4-1,TRBD1,CASSPGQVIQPQHF,TGCGCCAGCAGCCCAGGACAGGTAATTCAGCCCCAGCATTTT
TRBJ1-5,many,TRBV7-8,.,CASSSSAYSNQPQHF,TGTGCCAGCAGCTCCTCCGCATATAGCAATCAGCCCCAGCATTTT
TRBJ1-1,many,TRBV7-9,.,CASSGTEAFF,TGTGCCAGCAGCGGCACTGAAGCTTTCTTT
TRBJ2-7,many,TRBV20-1,.,CSARDVSEQYF,TGCAGTGCTAGAGACGTATCCGAGCAGTACTTC
TRBJ2-7,many,TRBV29-1,TRBD1,CSVESGTAYEQYF,TGCAGCGTTGAGTCAGGGACAGCCTACGAGCAGTACTTC
TRBJ2-1,many,TRBV24-1,.,CATSDEQLSSYNEQFF,TGTGCCACCAGTGATGAGCAACTTAGCTCCTACAATGAGCAGTTCTTC
TRBJ1-4,many,TRBV3-1,.,CASSQVLGVANEKLFF,TGTGCCAGCAGCCAAGTTTTAGGGGTGGCTAATGAAAAACTGTTTTTT
TRBJ1-5,many,TRBV28,.,CASGGDTYQPQHF,TGTGCCAGCGGAGGGGACACCTATCAGCCCCAGCATTTT
TRBJ1-5,.,TRBV9,.,CASSVSYGQPQHF,TGTGCCAGCAGCGTTTCCTACGGTCAGCCCCAGCATTTT
TRBJ2-7,many,TRBV5-1,.,CASSSSGDYEQYF,TGCGCCAGCAGCAGCTCCGGGGACTACGAGCAGTACTTC